These T cell receptor beta chains were read from a single sample in a study of lymphopenia after photon versus proton radiotherapy. Profiled with immunoSEQ multiplex PCR; TCRdb holds only in-frame clones, not every one. The sample records about 24,000 clones, about four fifths being singletons. The sequencing used peripheral blood, collected from a patient treated with photon-based radiotherapy. These receptors all stem from a man aged 35 to 55 with gastric cancer. The CDR3 runs from the conserved cysteine through the conserved F or W. Each record gives: V gene, J gene, CDR3 protein.

>TRBV19|TRBJ2-5
CASSLGQVYQETQYF
>TRBV10-3|TRBJ1-4
CAISATGVNKKLFF
>TRBV2|TRBJ2-7
CASSHTSTPFNEQYF
>TRBV11-1|TRBJ1-2
CASSPGRRGLFYGYTF
>TRBV6-1|TRBJ1-1
CASSEWAGGFTEAFF
>TRBV10-3|TRBJ2-7
CATQKGQLEAYEQYF
>TRBV9|TRBJ2-1
CASSASVGPEEQFF
>TRBV4-1|TRBJ1-2
CASSQVGQGKYGYTF
>TRBV28|TRBJ2-2
CASRAATGELFF
>TRBV30|TRBJ1-2
CAWKTGSYGYTF
>TRBV7-9|TRBJ2-5
CASSLVGSGQYF
>TRBV11-2|TRBJ1-1
CASSSMDGLNTEAFF
>TRBV9|TRBJ2-3
CASSVDGGAGDTQYF
>TRBV5-4|TRBJ2-3
CASSPEGADTQYF
>TRBV7-2|TRBJ2-6
CASSLYGTNVLTF
>TRBV7-2|TRBJ1-5
CASSPAPYRGRGNQPQHF
>TRBV7-9|TRBJ2-3
CASSSQLRDTQYF
>TRBV29-1|TRBJ1-1
CSAQTGEKAEAFF
>TRBV27|TRBJ2-1
CASSPTGGAGGEQFF
>TRBV30|TRBJ1-4
CAWSHEKLFF
>TRBV4-2|TRBJ2-3
CASTPSVPLSPVTQYF
>TRBV15|TRBJ2-3
CATSRAQGGPTDTQYF
>TRBV7-2|TRBJ2-7
CASSFSTGSYEQYF
>TRBV5-5|TRBJ1-5
CASSLGGIQPQHF
>TRBV4-1|TRBJ2-3
CASSQGASFGTDTQYF
>TRBV5-5|TRBJ2-7
CASSQPAYEQYF
>TRBV18|TRBJ1-2
CASSRGQGDGYTF
>TRBV2|TRBJ2-3
CASSDLGKGESDTQYF
>TRBV18|TRBJ2-7
CASSPRGYEQYF
>TRBV2|TRBJ1-2
CASSGQENYGYTF
>TRBV5-8|TRBJ1-2
CASSPGDRVYGYTF
>TRBV7-7|TRBJ2-1
CASSLGEGEFYEQFF
>TRBV5-1|TRBJ1-5
CASSEQPRGNQPQHF
>TRBV4-3|TRBJ1-6
CASSQETGTSPLHF
>TRBV18|TRBJ2-5
CASSPAVYGAEPKETQYF
>TRBV4-1|TRBJ2-1
CASSQVFQSNEQFF
>TRBV18|TRBJ2-4
CASSPPTLPHGQGRWKNIQYF
>TRBV7-2|TRBJ2-5
CASSRAGGAQETQYF
>TRBV19|TRBJ1-5
CASSRLGAGDNQPQHF
>TRBV28|TRBJ1-3
CASRASGGANPGNTIYF
>TRBV5-1|TRBJ1-3
CASSFQPGQSSGNTIYF
>TRBV7-3|TRBJ2-7
CASSPDRRREQYF
>TRBV5-4|TRBJ1-1
CASSLDGVVAFF
>TRBV4-1|TRBJ2-7
CASSQAGLAGNEQYF
>TRBV28|TRBJ1-5
CASSPKMWQPNQPQHF
>TRBV5-1|TRBJ1-1
CASSPRQGGASESEAFF
>TRBV5-1|TRBJ2-7
CASSSRGAGARPYEQYF
>TRBV18|TRBJ1-1
CASSLITGLGTEAFF
>TRBV20-1|TRBJ2-3
CSLGQPDTQYF
>TRBV7-9|TRBJ1-1
CASSLGATTEAFF